What follows describes a single T cell receptor (beta chain). Its matching antigen is unknown. This sample is drawn from a study of T cell responses to AZD1222 COVID-19 vaccine. J lost 2 bases, V lost 4 bases, and 7 bases had no gene match. This CDR3 is 16 amino acids long. The germline V gene encodes CDR1 LGHNA and CDR2 YNFKEQ. Study-level points and caveats: The donor cohort was predominantly white British with a female majority, and clonal diversity may have been underestimated. It was only after the peak T cell response that any repertoires were sampled.

The method was immunoSEQ multiplex PCR; TCRdb's version includes in-frame clones alone and lacks a portion of them. The sample has about 110,000 clones; over 75% are singletons. The chain couples TRBV4-2 to TRBJ2-3, with TRBD2 identical over 9 bases. The sequence was obtained from an adult in good health. The source material was peripheral blood, sampled on day 0 of MenACWY control vaccination. In nucleotides, the CDR3 is TGTGCCAGCAGCCGACTAGCGGCCGCACACACAGATACGCAGTATTTT. Translated: CASSRLAAAHTDTQYF.